Sequencing of this TCR beta chain was carried out in a study of regulatory T cells in long-lasting Graves disease. The time point: newly diagnosed GD, antithyroid drugs for less than 3 months. PBMCs were the source of the RNA used for TCR sequencing. Ten or more counts support this clonotype. Construction of the TCR beta libraries employed iRepertoire HTBI primers in conjunction with Arm-PCR of CDR3 regions. TCRdb reprocessed the multiplex PCR reads via MiXCR and lists one record per CDR3 protein. The table shows approximately 470,000 distinct CDR3 sequences, with around 15% occurring only once. The ends were cut back, 2 bases at V and 7 bases at J, with 24 bases in the middle. The CDR3 is 18 residues long. CDR1 is MNHGY and CDR2 is SVAAGI in the germline V gene. The same data also went into a second study, on T cells in Graves' hyperthyroidism and ophthalmopathy.

J is TRBJ2-1 and V is TRBV6-9; D is possibly TRBD1 or TRBD2 (5 bases each). The sequencing used peripheral blood mononuclear cells (PBMCs), collected at new diagnosis, from a patient treated with antithyroid drugs. The receptor comes from a man aged 35-49 years with Graves disease. This chain's CDR3 is CASSYRRRPGRPFNEQFF. CDR3 nucleotide sequence: TGTGCCAGCAGTTATAGGAGGAGACCGGGACGCCCCTTTAATGAGCAGTTCTTC.